This record covers a single TCR beta chain. Every one of the donors was a Caucasian adult that lived in Nashville, Tennessee. CDR3 length equals 12 residues. The germline gives CDR1 SGHRS, CDR2 YFSETQ. Trimming shortened V by 2 bases and J by 5 bases, and 8 bases separated the two germline ends. This entry belongs to a study of shared clonotypes between healthy human individuals. Libraries were prepared by immunoSEQ multiplex PCR; TCRdb keeps only in-frame clonotypes and omits some of them. The profile covers millions of clones, with approximately 94% appearing a single time and about 0.13% taken by the ten largest.

The V and J genes are TRBV5-1 and TRBJ2-7; D gene unclear. Material for sequencing was naive CD4+ T cells sorted from blood. Described subset: CD45RA+ positively selected. This TCR derives from a man younger than 35 in good health. The CDR3 reads CASSLQWHEQYF. Here the CDR3 DNA reads TGCGCCAGCAGCTTACAGTGGCACGAGCAGTACTTC. Full variable domain (remainder filled in from reference TRBV5-1 and TRBJ2-7): KAGVTQTPRYLIKTRGQQVTLSCSPISGHRSVSWYQQTPGQGLQFLFEYFSETQRNKGNFPGRFSGRQFSNSRSEMNVSTLELGDSALYLCASSLQWHEQYFGPGTRLTVT.